This TCR beta chain was recorded in a study of blood T cell repertoires in COVID-19. Study information: From T cells, B-cell-depleted T cells, or PBMCs came the material, which was cDNA or gDNA.

Original methodology: Reference gene primer amplification gave nucleated cell count estimates. Method: immunoSEQ multiplex PCR; TCRdb's copy keeps in-frame clones and lacks some. D and trimming were read from the DNA, whereas the V and J calls and clone size are those reported in that table. The table includes 250,000 or so clones, around 88% detected once. Recovered participants had two consecutive negative NP/OP PCR tests, healthcare professional clearance, or symptom resolution. Sequencing was done on a sample of PBMCs or T cells enriched from blood (not recorded which). This sequence was found in a woman between 45 and 65 years old who had recovered from COVID-19.

CDR3 coding DNA: TGTGCCAGCAGCTTGACAGAGGATGGCTACACCTTC. Protein product: CASSLTEDGYTF. V usage is TRBV7-6 and J usage is TRBJ1-2; a weak D match, TRBD1 (5 bases). CDR1 SGHVS and CDR2 FNYEAQ come from the germline V gene. This CDR3 is built from 12 residues. The V gene lost 3 bases and the J gene lost 6 bases, with 8 bases spanning the gap.